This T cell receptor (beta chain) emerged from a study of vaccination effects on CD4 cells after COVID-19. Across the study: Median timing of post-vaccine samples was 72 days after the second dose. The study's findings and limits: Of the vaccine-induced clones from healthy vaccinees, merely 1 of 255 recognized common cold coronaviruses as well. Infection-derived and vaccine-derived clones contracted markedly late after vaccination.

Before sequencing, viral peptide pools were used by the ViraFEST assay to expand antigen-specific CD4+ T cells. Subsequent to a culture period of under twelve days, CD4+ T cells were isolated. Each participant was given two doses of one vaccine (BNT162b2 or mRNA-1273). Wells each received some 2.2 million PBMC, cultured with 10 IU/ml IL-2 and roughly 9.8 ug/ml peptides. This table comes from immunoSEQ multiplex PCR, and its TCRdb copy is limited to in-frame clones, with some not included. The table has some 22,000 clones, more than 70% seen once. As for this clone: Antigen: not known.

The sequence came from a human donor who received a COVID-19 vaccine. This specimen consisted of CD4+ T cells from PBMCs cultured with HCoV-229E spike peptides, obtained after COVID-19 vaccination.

CDR3 in DNA: TGTGCCTGGAAGGTTCAGAACTACAATCAGCCCCAGCATTTT. The encoded protein is CAWKVQNYNQPQHF. This rearrangement joins TRBV30 to TRBJ1-5; no definite D call. Germline CDR1 reads GTSNPN; CDR2 reads SVGIG (reference sequence). Trimming removed 4 bases at V and 3 bases at J, with 13 bases between. This CDR3 contains 14 residues.